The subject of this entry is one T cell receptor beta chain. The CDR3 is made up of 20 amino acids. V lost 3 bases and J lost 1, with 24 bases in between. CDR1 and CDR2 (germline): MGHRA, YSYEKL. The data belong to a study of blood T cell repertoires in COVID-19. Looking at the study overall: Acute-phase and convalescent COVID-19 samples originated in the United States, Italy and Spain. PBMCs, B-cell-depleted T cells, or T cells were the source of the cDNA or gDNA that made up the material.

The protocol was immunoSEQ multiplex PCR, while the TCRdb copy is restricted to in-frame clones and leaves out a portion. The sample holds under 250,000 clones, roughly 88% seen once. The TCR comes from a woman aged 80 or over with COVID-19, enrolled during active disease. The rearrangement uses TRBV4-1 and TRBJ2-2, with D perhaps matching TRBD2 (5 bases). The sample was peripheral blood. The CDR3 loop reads CASSHPGLALKTQNTGELFF. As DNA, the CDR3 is TGCGCCAGCAGCCACCCAGGACTGGCCCTAAAGACACAGAACACCGGGGAGCTGTTTTTT.